This TCR beta chain was sequenced for a study of tumor-infiltrating lymphocytes in primary liver carcinoma. Study summary: Productive TCRbeta reads per sample were roughly 3.65 to 8 million, not differing by tissue. Study-wide findings and caveats: Against blood, tumors held a significantly higher top-250-clone fraction (p = 0.039). Tumor-adjacent and tumor-blood pairs overlapped less than tumor region pairs did.

Unsorted bulk tissue (about 19-33 mg) underwent RNA and DNA co-extraction. CDR1 and CDR2 (germline): LGHNA, YNFKEQ. The CDR3 consists of 18 residues. The investigators made TCR beta cDNA from approximately 0.5 ug total RNA, using a constant-region primer. Amplification in three nested multiplex PCR rounds with slightly modified ARM-PCR gave rise to TCR beta libraries. A C-beta reverse primer and TRBV1-TRBV30 forward primers served in each of the first two PCR rounds, at around 10 cycles apiece. In TCRdb, the multiplex PCR reads were re-called with MiXCR into one record per CDR3 protein. The sample has approximately 190,000 distinct CDR3 sequences, 85% seen once. To note about this clonotype: Its cognate antigen is unknown. The junction departs from the called germline gene at one end, perhaps through a read error.

The sequenced sample consisted of tumor tissue from primary liver carcinoma. The chain links TRBV4-2 to TRBJ2-6; D possibly corresponds to TRBD2 (6 bases). The sequence was obtained from a middle-aged man with primary liver carcinoma and hepatitis B virus infection. The chain's CDR3 is CASRQDHRGISGANVLTF. CDR3 sequence (DNA): TGTGCCAGCAGGCAAGATCATCGGGGGATCTCTGGGGCCAACGTCCTGACTTTC.